The 29 T cell receptor beta chains listed next were all sequenced from one sample in a study of vaccination and CD4 T cells after COVID-19. No antigen has been identified for these receptors. The sample's treatment: roughly 11-day PBMC culture with coronavirus spike peptide pools or control peptides (ViraFEST assay). The Oncomine TCR Beta short-read assay generated sequence data from the DNA of cultured CD4+ T cells. TCRdb itself ran the PCR reads through MiXCR, one entry per CDR3 protein. The sample has some 12,000 distinct CDR3 sequences; 43% are singletons. Material: CD4+ T cells from blood, cultured in vitro. The receptors come from a human donor who had recovered from COVID-19.

The gene calls are TRBV20-1 and TRBJ1-5; D gene unclear. Germline values: CDR1 DFQATT, CDR2 SNEGSKA (reference sequence). The V gene lost 0 bases and the J gene lost 1 base, with 19 bases spanning the gap. The CDR3 contains 18 residues. The CDR3 loop reads CSARDTRHTWASNQPQHF. In DNA form, the CDR3 reads TGCAGTGCTAGAGATACGAGACACACTTGGGCGAGCAATCAGCCCCAGCATTTT.

This clonotype came up a few times. The chain couples TRBV27 to TRBJ2-7, with D possibly being TRBD1 (5 bases). The CDR3 has 14 residues. Germline V CDR1 and CDR2: MNHEY, SMNVEV (reference sequence). V lost 5 bases to trimming and J lost 1 base, with 12 bases between them. In DNA, the CDR3 is TGTGCCAGCAGTCCGACAGTGTTTTCCTACGAGCAGTACTTC. Protein product: CASSPTVFSYEQYF.

This chain connects TRBV11-2 to TRBJ1-2; 8 positions agree with TRBD1. J was trimmed by 0 bases and V by 6 bases; bases with no gene match: 6. Germline V lookup: CDR1 SGHAT, CDR2 FQNNGV. The CDR3 spans 15 residues. As DNA, the CDR3 is TGTGCCAGCAGGGCAGGGACAGGCACTAACTATGGCTACACCTTC. Its translation is CASRAGTGTNYGYTF.

The V and J genes are TRBV27 and TRBJ2-2, with D possibly being TRBD2 (7 bases). There are 13 residues in the CDR3. The V and J ends lost 11 bases and 1 base respectively, with 11 bases between them. The V gene's germline CDR1 is MNHEY and CDR2 SMNVEV (reference sequence). CDR3 nucleotide sequence: TGTGCCGGGGGGGCCGGGAACACCGGGGAGCTGTTTTTT. Its translation is CAGGAGNTGELFF.

The gene calls are TRBV6-1 and TRBJ1-2, with D perhaps TRBD1 (6 bases). This CDR3 has 14 residues. CDR1 and CDR2 from the germline V gene are MNHNS and SASEGT. V lost 10 bases and J lost 2, with 17 bases in between. The CDR3 DNA follows: TGTGCCACGGATCGGGGGGGGGCGAACTATGGCTACACCTTC. Its translation is CATDRGGANYGYTF.

This clonotype was recorded a few times. The chain couples TRBV6-1 to TRBJ1-2; D unclear. The CDR3 consists of 13 residues. Trimming removed 6 bases at V and 6 bases at J, with 14 bases between. CDR1 and CDR2 (germline): MNHNS, SASEGT. The CDR3 DNA reads as TGTGCCAGCAGCGCCAGGACTCTTGATGGCTACACCTTC. Its translation: CASSARTLDGYTF.

In its sample, this clonotype ranks as medium-sized. V and J are TRBV27 and TRBJ2-5; no firm D call. This CDR3 is built from 14 residues. Germline assignment: CDR1 MNHEY and CDR2 SMNVEV (reference sequence). Between the trimmed V and J ends, which lost 4 bases and 2 bases, there was a span of 11 bases. The CDR3: CASSSRQFQETQYF. DNA for the CDR3: TGTGCCAGCAGTTCAAGACAATTTCAAGAGACCCAGTACTTC.

This clonotype has just a few counts. This chain connects TRBV6-1 to TRBJ1-1, with TRBD1 as a possible D gene (6 bases). Germline V gene lookup returns CDR1 MNHNS and CDR2 SASEGT. The V end was cut by 5 bases, the J end by 12 bases, with 16 bases between. CDR3 length equals 12 residues. CDR3 DNA sequence: TGTGCCAGCAGTACAATAACAGGGTCTACTTTCTTT. Amino acids: CASSTITGSTFF.

The chain couples TRBV6-5 to TRBJ1-3; D remains unclear. The germline CDR1 and CDR2 sequences are MNHEY and SVGAGI. Trimming pared 0 bases from V and 4 bases from J, leaving 13 bases between. The CDR3 length is 16 residues. CDR3 coding DNA: TGTGCCAGCAGTTACTCACGCCCCGGTTTCGGAAACACCATATATTTT. This encodes CASSYSRPGFGNTIYF.

V gene TRBV7-8 combines with J gene TRBJ2-1; 10 bases map to TRBD2. CDR3 length: 17 amino acids. J was trimmed by 2 bases and V by 0 bases; bases with no gene match: 4. CDR1 is SGHVS, CDR2 FQNEAQ, per germline. The CDR3 is CASSLAVAGGPYNEQFF. DNA for the CDR3: TGTGCCAGCAGCTTAGCTGTAGCGGGGGGCCCCTACAATGAGCAGTTCTTC. The entire variable domain, with the rest obtained from reference TRBV7-8 and TRBJ2-1, is as follows: GAGVSQSPRYKVAKRGQDVALRCDPISGHVSLFWYQQALGQGPEFLTYFQNEAQLDKSGLPSDRFFAERPEGSVSTLKIQRTQQEDSAVYLCASSLAVAGGPYNEQFFGPGTRLTVL.

CDR3: CASSPLPGRTAKNIQYF. CDR3 sequence (DNA): TGTGCCAGCTCACCCTTACCGGGACGGACAGCCAAAAACATTCAGTACTTC. This sequence joins TRBV18 and TRBJ2-4; tentatively, D is TRBD1 or TRBD2 (5 bases each). CDR1 and CDR2 from the germline V gene are KGHSH and LQKENI. Trimming stripped 3 bases from V and 0 bases from J, with 15 bases between. CDR3 length: 17 residues.

The V gene is TRBV25-1, the J gene TRBJ1-4, with D unresolved. V dropped 6 bases and J dropped 8 bases, with 16 bases sitting between them. The CDR3 covers 14 residues. Germline CDR1 is MGHDK and CDR2 is SYGVNS. The CDR3 nucleotides read TGTGCCAGCAGCGCAGAAGGCCCTTTAGAAAAACTGTTTTTT. Translating it yields CASSAEGPLEKLFF.

V is TRBV7-8 and J is TRBJ1-4; D gene ambiguous. Trimming took 3 bases from V and 1 from J, leaving 6 bases between them. The CDR3 covers 14 residues. Germline CDR1 and CDR2: SGHVS and FQNEAQ. Here the CDR3 reads CASSLSLTNEKLFF. The CDR3 DNA follows: TGTGCCAGCAGCTTGTCTCTAACTAATGAAAAACTGTTTTTT.

This clonotype has more than one count but fewer than ten. The CDR3 DNA sequence: TGCGCCAGCAGCCACCCCGGGGGGCAGATTTATCAGCCCCAGCATTTT. It translates to CASSHPGGQIYQPQHF. The chain is built from TRBV4-1 and TRBJ1-5, with D possibly TRBD1 on 6 matching bases. Germline CDR1 and CDR2: MGHRA and YSYEKL. V lost 3 bases and J 5 bases, leaving 17 bases between the germline ends. The length of the CDR3 is 16 residues.

This clonotype was recorded a few times. The V call is TRBV7-9, the J call TRBJ1-1, with D perhaps matching TRBD1 (6 bases). This CDR3 comprises 14 residues. CDR1 is SEHNR, CDR2 FQNEAQ, per germline (reference sequence). V gave up 5 bases and J gave up 3 bases, with 13 bases separating them. The chain's CDR3 is CASSRQGWDTEAFF. The CDR3 DNA follows: TGTGCCAGCAGCCGTCAGGGGTGGGACACTGAAGCTTTCTTT.

This sequence joins TRBV7-2 and TRBJ2-2; D unclear. Germline V lookup: CDR1 SGHTA, CDR2 FQGNSA. V lost 1 base and J 4 bases, leaving 19 bases between the germline ends. The CDR3 runs to 18 residues. The CDR3 is CASSLVALARSVTGELFF. The CDR3 DNA reads TGTGCCAGCAGCTTAGTTGCGCTTGCGCGGTCGGTCACCGGGGAGCTGTTTTTT.

This chain links TRBV7-9 with TRBJ1-3; D not resolved. The CDR3 is 18 amino acids. V was shortened by 1 base and J by 0 bases, with 16 bases between the two germline ends. CDR1 SEHNR and CDR2 FQNEAQ come from the germline V gene (reference sequence). This CDR3 reads CASSLGRFQDTSGNTIYF. The CDR3 DNA is TGTGCCAGCAGCTTAGGGAGATTCCAGGATACCTCTGGAAACACCATATATTTT.

Here the CDR3 reads CASSPWAGTTDTQYF. Written as DNA, the CDR3 is TGTGCCAGCAGCCCATGGGCAGGTACCACAGATACGCAGTATTTT. The chain uses TRBV5-4 and TRBJ2-3; D call uncertain. CDR3 length equals 15 residues. V lost 4 bases to trimming and J lost 2 bases, with 14 bases between them. Germline V gene sequence: CDR1 SGHNT, CDR2 YYREEE (reference sequence).

In its sample, this clonotype was seen a few times. The chain is built from TRBV19 and TRBJ1-2; 7 bases fit TRBD1. This CDR3 region has 15 residues. In germline, CDR1 is LNHDA, CDR2 SQIVND (reference sequence). Losses at the gene ends were 5 bases for V and 2 bases for J; bases not matched to a gene: 8. DNA of the CDR3: TGTGCCAGTAGTCTGGACAGGCCCCCGAACTATGGCTACACCTTC. Protein: CASSLDRPPNYGYTF.

J is TRBJ1-1 and V is TRBV27; 7 nucleotides align to TRBD1. Unmatched junction bases numbered 14, after V lost 11 bases and J lost 2 bases. In germline, CDR1 is MNHEY, CDR2 SMNVEV (reference sequence). This CDR3 is 15 amino acids long. The CDR3, as DNA: TGTGCCTCTCTCCCTCCGGAGGGGGCCAACACTGAAGCTTTCTTT. Amino acids: CASLPPEGANTEAFF.

The chain recombines TRBV5-1 with TRBJ1-6, with D uncertain. The CDR3 contains 15 residues. The V gene lost 4 bases and the J gene lost 2 bases, with 10 bases spanning the gap. Germline loops: CDR1 SGHRS, CDR2 YFSETQ. The CDR3 DNA follows: TGCGCCAGCAGCCCATGGATACCCTATAATTCACCCCTCCACTTT. Its protein product is CASSPWIPYNSPLHF.

The chain recombines TRBV10-3 with TRBJ1-3; a weak D match, TRBD1 (5 bases). This CDR3 region has 12 residues. CDR1 ENHRY and CDR2 SYGVKD come from the germline V gene. Trimming took 8 bases from V and 2 from J, leaving 7 bases between them. This CDR3 reads CAIGGTGNTIYF. In DNA form, the CDR3 reads TGTGCCATCGGGGGAACTGGAAACACCATATATTTT.

The sample holds a few counts of this clonotype. The chain has TRBV5-1 and TRBJ1-2; TRBD1 aligns across 7 bases. Unmatched junction bases numbered 7, after V lost 0 bases and J lost 2 bases. The CDR3 runs 16 residues. Per germline, CDR1 SGHRS and CDR2 YFSETQ. CDR3 amino acids: CASSLGQPTGNYGYTF. The CDR3 DNA follows: TGCGCCAGCAGCTTGGGCCAACCGACAGGGAACTATGGCTACACCTTC.

The V call is TRBV20-1, the J call TRBJ1-2; D gene unclear. This CDR3 spans 13 amino acids. In germline, CDR1 is DFQATT, CDR2 SNEGSKA (reference sequence). Trimming removed 2 bases from V and 6 bases from J, with 13 bases in between. Here the CDR3 DNA reads TGCAGTGCTAGAAGAGGAGCGGAGGATGGCTACACCTTC. Translating gives CSARRGAEDGYTF.

V is TRBV12-5 and J is TRBJ1-3, with 7 bases matching TRBD1. CDR3 length equals 16 residues. Germline trimming cut 2 bases from V and 3 bases from J; bases unmatched to any gene: 7. Germline CDR1 is LGHNT and CDR2 is FRNRAP. The CDR3 DNA sequence: TGTGCTAGTGGTTTGCATACGGGACAGTATGGAAACACCATATATTTT. Residues: CASGLHTGQYGNTIYF.

The chain combines TRBV19 with TRBJ1-2; weak D call: TRBD1 (6 bases). Germline loops: CDR1 LNHDA, CDR2 SQIVND (reference sequence). The CDR3 is made up of 13 amino acids. V was shortened by 7 bases and J by 1 base, with 10 bases between the two germline ends. The CDR3 DNA reads TGTGCCAGTAAGGCGGACAGTAACTATGGCTACACCTTC. Its protein is CASKADSNYGYTF.

The V gene is TRBV11-3, the J gene TRBJ2-7; 7 bases fit TRBD1. Germline V gene data show CDR1 as SGHNT and CDR2 as YENEEA. The CDR3 is 15 amino acids. V lost 6 bases, J lost 3 bases, and 11 bases stayed unmatched. Here the CDR3 DNA reads TGTGCCAGCAGGGAAGCTAATTACAGGGGCTACGAGCAGTACTTC. This encodes CASREANYRGYEQYF.

The rearrangement uses TRBV20-1 and TRBJ2-7; 7 bases fit TRBD2. CDR1 is DFQATT and CDR2 is SNEGSKA in the germline V gene (reference sequence). CDR3 length: 11 residues. The DNA for the CDR3 is TGCAGCCTGGGGGGGTATTACGAGCAGTACTTC. It codes for CSLGGYYEQYF.

This clonotype was seen a handful of times. The rearrangement links TRBV25-1 to TRBJ1-3, with unresolved D. V gave up 3 bases and J gave up 4 bases, with 10 bases separating them. CDR1 and CDR2 from the germline V gene are MGHDK and SYGVNS. The CDR3 has 14 residues. In DNA, the CDR3 is TGTGCCAGCAGTGACCGAAGGTGGGGAAACACCATATATTTT. Protein sequence: CASSDRRWGNTIYF.